These 6 T cell receptor beta chains came from one sample sequenced in a study of T cell repertoires in cytomegalovirus infection. TCRdb reprocessed the reads with MiXCR, giving one entry per CDR3 protein. The table includes about 360,000 distinct CDR3 sequences, about a sixth detected once. The sequencing input was PBMCs. The receptors were sampled from a human donor in good health (CMV status not recorded). Some clones in this sample may be carry-over from other donors' samples.

This clonotype was recorded at least ten times. The CDR3 reads CASSAGGSEDTQYF. CDR3 nucleotides: TGTGCCAGCAGTGCCGGGGGGAGTGAAGATACGCAGTATTTT. The rearrangement joins TRBV28 to TRBJ2-3, with 7 bases identical to TRBD2. V trimming: 5 bases; J trimming: 5 bases; junction bases outside the gene matches: 7. The V gene's germline CDR1 is MDHEN and CDR2 SYDVKM. The CDR3 totals 14 residues.

The table lists this clonotype with many counts. This chain links TRBV5-1 with TRBJ2-7; 10 nucleotides match TRBD2. J was trimmed by 7 bases and V by 1 base; bases with no gene match: 5. Germline CDR1 SGHRS, CDR2 YFSETQ. This CDR3 contains 14 residues. The CDR3: CASSLSGREDEQYF. The CDR3 DNA reads as TGCGCCAGCAGCTTGAGCGGGAGGGAGGATGAGCAGTACTTC.

In regard to this clonotype: Germline is not matched at one junction end, which may reflect a read error. The chain uses TRBV5-1 and TRBJ2-7, with D possibly TRBD2 on 6 matching bases. The germline V gene has CDR1 SGHRS and CDR2 YFSETQ. This CDR3 is built from 14 residues. In DNA, the CDR3 is TGCACCAGCAGCTCCCTAGCGACCCTCTACGAGCAGTACTTC. Encoded protein: CTSSSLATLYEQYF.

This clonotype was seen just once. This may arise from a read error, as a much more abundant clone is one base away. This chain uses TRBV7-6 with TRBJ2-1, with a weak D call TRBD2 (6 bases). Trimming took off 4 bases at V and 9 bases at J, with 13 bases between the two ends. CDR1 is SGHVS and CDR2 is FNYEAQ in the germline V gene. CDR3 length equals 13 residues. DNA of the CDR3: TGTGCCAGCAGCTACCGGAGGGAGACTGAGCAGTTCTTC. Translation gives CASSYRRETEQFF.

This clonotype was seen a few times. The V call is TRBV7-2, the J call TRBJ2-1, with 12 bases that match TRBD2. From germline, CDR1 is SGHTA and CDR2 FQGNSA. With V trimmed by 2 bases and J by 7 bases, 3 bases remained unmatched. This CDR3 contains 15 residues. The CDR3 is CASSLQLAGGNEQFF. The CDR3 DNA sequence: TGTGCCAGCAGCTTACAGCTAGCGGGAGGGAATGAGCAGTTCTTC.

The gene calls are TRBV12-3 or TRBV12-4 and TRBJ2-1; D not resolved. This CDR3 region has 11 residues. V lost 3 bases to trimming and J lost 11 bases, with 8 bases between them. CDR3 sequence reads: CASSLGNKQFF. DNA of the CDR3: TGTGCCAGCAGTTTGGGGAATAAGCAGTTCTTC.